The sequence of this T cell receptor beta chain was determined in a study of T cells in Graves' hyperthyroidism and ophthalmopathy. The sample holds many counts of this clonotype. The antigen is not known. General study points: Most expanded thyroid clonotypes above 0.001 also appeared in blood.

Using RNA transcripts as the source, TCR beta CDR3 regions were amplified. When the TCR CDR3 underwent first-round RT-PCR, the HTBI primer set was used. TCRdb reanalysed the multiplex PCR reads using MiXCR and keeps one entry per CDR3 protein. In the table there are some 440,000 distinct CDR3 sequences, around a sixth of which are singletons. This CDR3 region has 12 residues. Germline-derived CDR1 and CDR2 are LGHDT and YNNKEL (reference sequence). The V end was cut by 1 base, the J end by 2 bases, with 0 bases between. Uncontrolled infection, other autoimmune disease, pregnancy or lactation excluded patients. For the diagnoses, clinical symptoms, serum thyroxine and TRAb, thyroid ultrasound and orbital computed tomography were used. It was approximately 9.7 ml of fresh peripheral blood that supplied the PBMCs.

The sequence derives from a woman between 18 and 29 years old with Graves' hyperthyroidism. Input material: blood. V gene TRBV3-1 combines with J gene TRBJ2-1; D uncertain. For the CDR3, the DNA is TGTGCCAGCAGCCAAGCCTACAATGAGCAGTTCTTC. As protein: CASSQAYNEQFF.